The clone carrying this T cell receptor (beta chain) was seen at least ten times. This sample was taken from a study of neurological immune-mediated disorders. TCRdb ran MiXCR on the 5' RACE reads and lists one entry per CDR3 protein. The sample holds tens of thousands of distinct CDR3 sequences; 3% to 3.5% are singletons and the top ten take around 3.7%. CDR1 MNHEY and CDR2 SVGAGI come from the germline V gene. This CDR3 is built from 18 residues. J lost 2 bases, V lost 5 bases, and 14 bases had no gene match. This receptor was taken from a man between 35 and 55 years old with multiple sclerosis. The sequencing sample was made of PBMCs. This rearrangement joins TRBV6-5 to TRBJ2-5, with TRBD2 matching 10 bases. The CDR3 loop reads CASSPTPQLAGPQETQYF. DNA of the CDR3: TGTGCCAGCAGTCCTACCCCTCAACTAGCGGGACCGCAAGAGACCCAGTACTTC.